Each of the 24 T cell receptor beta chains below was sequenced from the same sample in a study of blood T cell repertoires in COVID-19 (dated by TCRdb to 2020 to 2021). Receptor amplification or capture employed the immunoSEQ multiplex PCR assay. TCRdb re-hosts the immuneACCESS table, in-frame sequences only. Its copies lack some clones; in the studies checked, an unresolved V gene accounts for under half of them, and the cause for the rest is not known. This sample comprises over 400,000 clones, 80% to 90% of them detected only once. The ten largest clonotypes hold more than 3% of the sample. The sequencing input was peripheral blood. These receptors were obtained from a human donor in a cohort sampled during active COVID-19.

There are a few counts of this clone. The V call is TRBV6-1, the J call TRBJ1-1; D is undetermined. In germline, CDR1 is MNHNS, CDR2 SASEGT. Trimming shortened V by 2 bases and J by 4 bases, and 17 bases separated the two germline ends. CDR3 length: 16 amino acids. This chain's CDR3 is CASSEQEVRQGTEAFF. Here the CDR3 DNA reads TGTGCCAGCAGTGAACAAGAGGTTAGGCAAGGCACTGAAGCTTTCTTT.

This clone was found a few times. The chain is built from TRBV4-1 and TRBJ2-2, with 8 positions matching TRBD1. The CDR3 runs to 17 residues. V lost 3 bases, J lost 0 bases, and 6 bases stayed unmatched. Germline V CDR1 and CDR2: MGHRA, YSYEKL. In nucleotides, the CDR3 is TGCGCCAGCAGCCATACTCGGGACAGGACGAACACCGGGGAGCTGTTTTTT. It specifies CASSHTRDRTNTGELFF.

This clone was detected once. The chain recombines TRBV6-5 with TRBJ1-5; TRBD1 might be the D (5 bases). The CDR3 loop spans 15 amino acids. Trimming stripped 6 bases from V and 5 bases from J, with 17 bases between. CDR1 MNHEY and CDR2 SVGAGI come from the germline V gene. The chain's CDR3 is CASSAQGAPDQPQHF. CDR3 DNA: TGTGCCAGCAGCGCCCAGGGCGCCCCCGATCAGCCCCAGCATTTT.

The V gene is TRBV4-2, the J gene TRBJ2-1; the match to TRBD2 covers 9 bases. The germline CDR1 and CDR2 sequences are LGHNA and YNFKEQ. This CDR3 spans 17 amino acids. Losses at the gene ends were 0 bases for V and 6 bases for J; bases not matched to a gene: 9. The CDR3 sequence: CASSQDAGGRAGNEQFF. The CDR3 DNA reads as TGTGCCAGCAGCCAAGATGCAGGCGGGAGGGCCGGCAATGAGCAGTTCTTC.

The chain is built from TRBV5-1 and TRBJ1-1; no firm D call. Trimming pared 4 bases from V and 1 base from J, leaving 11 bases between. The CDR3 contains 14 residues. The germline CDR1 and CDR2 sequences are SGHRS and YFSETQ. The CDR3 sequence: CASSPSGWNTEAFF. The DNA of the CDR3 is TGCGCCAGCAGCCCCTCGGGGTGGAACACTGAAGCTTTCTTT. Variable domain in full (rest from reference TRBV5-1 and TRBJ1-1): KAGVTQTPRYLIKTRGQQVTLSCSPISGHRSVSWYQQTPGQGLQFLFEYFSETQRNKGNFPGRFSGRQFSNSRSEMNVSTLELGDSALYLCASSPSGWNTEAFFGQGTRLTVV.

The chain recombines TRBV6-5 with TRBJ2-1; TRBD2 matches 10 bases. The CDR3 consists of 14 residues. Per germline, CDR1 MNHEY and CDR2 SVGAGI. With 6 bases clipped from V and 7 bases from J, the junction kept 6 bases outside the gene matches. The CDR3, as DNA: TGTGCCAGCAGCAGCGGGAGGGCCTCTAATGAGCAGTTCTTC. Translating it yields CASSSGRASNEQFF.

The genes are TRBV7-2 and TRBJ1-6; D gene uncertain. The CDR3 is 13 residues long. Germline CDR1 SGHTA, CDR2 FQGNSA. Trimming took off 1 base at V and 8 bases at J, with 6 bases between the two ends. Here the CDR3 DNA reads TGTGCCAGCAGCTTAGAACGGGATTCACCCCTCCACTTT. It codes for CASSLERDSPLHF.

The chain employs TRBV3-1 (or the pseudogene TRBV3-2) and TRBJ2-5, with TRBD1 as a possible D gene (5 bases). The CDR3 has 14 residues. Germline lookup yields CDR1 LGHDT and CDR2 YNNKEL (reference sequence). V lost 1 base to trimming and J lost 1 base, with 7 bases between them. The CDR3 region is CASSQGQIQETQYF. CDR3 DNA sequence: TGTGCCAGCAGCCAAGGACAGATCCAAGAGACCCAGTACTTC.

V gene TRBV2 combines with J gene TRBJ1-1; D perhaps matches TRBD1 (5 bases). Trimming shortened V by 8 bases and J by 4 bases, and 20 bases separated the two germline ends. Germline CDR1 reads SNHLY; CDR2 reads FYNNEI. The CDR3 loop spans 15 amino acids. The CDR3 region has the DNA TGTGCCAGCTCAATTTGGGGGGACCGTAGCACTGAAGCTTTCTTT. Amino acids: CASSIWGDRSTEAFF.

J is TRBJ1-5 and V is TRBV11-2; no clear D. CDR3 length: 13 residues. Germline V gene data show CDR1 as SGHAT and CDR2 as FQNNGV. V dropped 3 bases and J dropped 4 bases, with 7 bases sitting between them. The DNA of the CDR3 is TGTGCCAGCAGCTTGTCAGATAATCAGCCCCAGCATTTT. Translation gives CASSLSDNQPQHF.

The rearrangement links TRBV29-1 to TRBJ2-3; perhaps TRBD2 as D (6 bases). The germline V gene has CDR1 SQVTM and CDR2 ANQGSEA. The length of the CDR3 is 12 residues. The V end was cut by 0 bases, the J end by 5 bases, with 6 bases between. CDR3 bases: TGCAGCGTTGAAGAGGGGGGAGATACGCAGTATTTT. It yields the protein CSVEEGGDTQYF.

The J gene is TRBJ1-1, the V gene TRBV5-1; possibly TRBD1 for D (5 bases). Germline CDR1 reads SGHRS; CDR2 reads YFSETQ. Trimming took off 4 bases at V and 3 bases at J, with 19 bases between the two ends. CDR3 size: 16 residues. The CDR3 loop reads CASSPGRRVGDTEAFF. The CDR3 DNA reads TGCGCCAGCAGCCCGGGACGGAGGGTTGGGGACACTGAAGCTTTCTTT.

The chain joins TRBV7-2 to TRBJ2-1; 7 bases align to TRBD2. The CDR3 sequence is 15 residues long. V shed 0 bases, J shed 7 bases, and the junction held 6 bases outside the gene matches. CDR1 is SGHTA, CDR2 FQGNSA, per germline. CDR3 in amino acids: CASSLAAGDINEQFF. The CDR3 region has the DNA TGTGCCAGCAGCTTAGCGGCGGGAGATATTAATGAGCAGTTCTTC.

The CDR3: CASSEIVGTSGRVGGELFF. Here the CDR3 DNA reads TGCGCCAGCAGTGAGATCGTCGGGACTAGCGGGAGGGTTGGCGGGGAGCTGTTTTTT. The chain is built from TRBV10-1 and TRBJ2-2; 16 nucleotides line up with TRBD2. This CDR3 is 19 amino acids long. The germline V gene encodes CDR1 WNHNN and CDR2 SYGVQD (reference sequence). J lost 7 bases, V lost 2 bases, and 10 bases had no gene match.

This clone was observed a few times. V gene TRBV7-2 combines with J gene TRBJ2-4; the match to TRBD2 covers 11 bases. The CDR3 is 14 residues long. Germline-derived CDR1 and CDR2 are SGHTA and FQGNSA. J lost 5 bases, V lost 5 bases, and 2 bases had no gene match. Written as DNA, the CDR3 is TGTGCCAGCAGCCCGGGACTAGCGGAAAACATTCAGTACTTC. It translates to CASSPGLAENIQYF.

This chain connects TRBV3-1 (or the pseudogene TRBV3-2) to TRBJ1-4; 9 nucleotides agree with TRBD1. CDR3 size: 13 residues. V trimming: 4 bases; J trimming: 8 bases; junction bases outside the gene matches: 2. The germline V gene encodes CDR1 LGHDT and CDR2 YNNKEL (reference sequence). The CDR3 reads CASSRDREEKLFF. The CDR3 DNA reads TGTGCCAGCAGCCGGGACAGGGAAGAAAAACTGTTTTTT.

The chain carries TRBV3-1 (or the pseudogene TRBV3-2) and TRBJ1-6; 7 nucleotides line up with TRBD1. Trimming at V came to 4 bases and at J to 10 bases, leaving 19 bases not matched to a gene. The CDR3 loop spans 18 amino acids. Germline CDR1 LGHDT, CDR2 YNNKEL (reference sequence). The CDR3 coding sequence is TGTGCCAGCAGCCCGACTTACCAGACAGGGCTCAAGGGGTCACCCCTCCACTTT. It translates to CASSPTYQTGLKGSPLHF.

V usage is TRBV9 and J usage is TRBJ1-1; weak D call: TRBD1 (5 bases). V lost 1 base, J lost 2 bases, and 12 bases lay in between. The CDR3 has 15 residues. CDR1 is SGDLS and CDR2 is YYNGEE in the germline V gene. The CDR3 loop reads CASSVSHQGNTEAFF. The CDR3 DNA follows: TGTGCCAGCAGCGTATCTCACCAGGGAAACACTGAAGCTTTCTTT.

V usage is TRBV9 and J usage is TRBJ2-1; 8 nucleotides line up with TRBD1. V gave up 1 base and J gave up 6 bases; unmatched junction bases: 12. This CDR3 region has 17 residues. Germline V gene lookup returns CDR1 SGDLS and CDR2 YYNGEE. The CDR3 DNA is TGTGCCAGCAGCGTATCCTCCCTGAGACAGGGGCTCAATGAGCAGTTCTTC. Its translation: CASSVSSLRQGLNEQFF.

The V and J genes are TRBV7-2 and TRBJ1-2; D remains unclear. V lost 4 bases and J 0 bases, leaving 9 bases between the germline ends. CDR3 size: 14 residues. In germline, CDR1 is SGHTA, CDR2 FQGNSA. The CDR3 region has the DNA TGTGCCAGCAGCTCCCCGAGCGCTAACTATGGCTACACCTTC. Protein product: CASSSPSANYGYTF.

The V gene is TRBV6-4, the J gene TRBJ1-2; D unresolved. Between the trimmed V and J ends, which lost 2 bases and 7 bases, there was a span of 17 bases. This CDR3 is 15 amino acids long. Germline CDR1 reads MRHNA; CDR2 reads SNTAGT. CDR3 loop: CASSDGDAGRGGYTF. The CDR3 region has the DNA TGTGCCAGCAGTGACGGAGATGCGGGTCGAGGTGGCTACACCTTC.

The chain employs TRBV11-2 and TRBJ2-7; weak D call: TRBD1 (6 bases). This CDR3 has 13 amino acids. Trimming removed 4 bases from V and 6 bases from J, with 13 bases in between. Germline V gene lookup returns CDR1 SGHAT and CDR2 FQNNGV. The CDR3 loop is CASSSVTGTEQYF. As DNA, the CDR3 is TGTGCCAGCAGCTCTGTCACAGGGACCGAGCAGTACTTC.

The chain employs TRBV2 and TRBJ1-1, with 9 bases matching TRBD1. The germline V gene encodes CDR1 SNHLY and CDR2 FYNNEI. Germline trimming cut 6 bases from V and 4 bases from J; bases unmatched to any gene: 6. The CDR3 is 14 residues long. CDR3 loop: CASSPQGAATEAFF. The CDR3 nucleotides are TGTGCCAGCAGCCCACAGGGGGCAGCCACTGAAGCTTTCTTT. Using reference TRBV2 and TRBJ1-1 for the parts outside the CDR3, the full variable domain is EPEVTQTPSHQVTQMGQEVILRCVPISNHLYFYWYRQILGQKVEFLVSFYNNEISEKSEIFDDQFSVERPDGSNFTLKIRSTKLEDSAMYFCASSPQGAATEAFFGQGTRLTVV.

V and J are TRBV24-1 and TRBJ2-2; TRBD1 matches 11 bases. The germline V gene has CDR1 KGHDR and CDR2 SFDVKD. The CDR3 has 16 residues. After removal of 3 bases from V and 4 bases from J, the junction contained 3 bases not matched to a gene. The CDR3 DNA reads TGTGCCACCAGTGATCAGGGACAGGGGGTCACCGGGGAGCTGTTTTTT. As protein: CATSDQGQGVTGELFF.